The clone carrying this T cell receptor (beta chain) came up once. Its antigen is undetermined. The germline V gene has CDR1 LNHDA and CDR2 SQIVND (reference sequence). The trim removed 5 bases at V and 8 bases at J, leaving 9 bases unmatched. CDR3 length: 14 residues. The data were taken from a study of cytomegalovirus exposure and HLA in healthy donors. Findings and caveats of the study: More clonal expansion characterized HLA-associated TCR beta chains than equally common others in a later analysis.

PCR involved 60 Vbeta and 13 Jbeta primers. Repertoires were generated with immunoSEQ multiplex PCR, while TCRdb's copy carries only in-frame clones and drops some. Here the sample spans some 140,000 clones, approximately 80% being singletons. At collection, donors were nominally healthy, but unrecorded immune exposures were probable. Sequenced: PBMCs. The origin of this receptor is a woman aged 40 to 55 in good health and CMV-seronegative. The rearrangement uses TRBV19 and TRBJ1-2, with TRBD1 matching over 9 bases. CDR3 DNA: TGTGCCAGTAGTCGAGACAGGGGGACGGAGGGCTACACCTTC. It yields the protein CASSRDRGTEGYTF.